Following are 2 T cell receptor beta chains from one sample sequenced in a study of early T cells in non-severe SARS-CoV-2 infection. MiXCR, applied by TCRdb to the 5' RACE reads, yields one record per CDR3 protein. The data contain tens of thousands of distinct CDR3 sequences, over 9.5% of them singletons. The specimen sequenced was whole blood. These receptors all come from an adult who was a healthcare worker with PCR-confirmed SARS-CoV-2 infection or an uninfected control (not recorded which).

Here the CDR3 reads CASSQFFRYSDEQYF. The CDR3 nucleotides read TGCGCCAGCAGTCAATTCTTCAGGTACAGCGACGAGCAGTACTTC. The V gene is TRBV23-1, the J gene TRBJ2-7; D gene unclear. TRBV23-1 is sorted into the ORF group, with uncertain function. This CDR3 has 15 residues. V was cut by 1 base and J by 5 bases, with 15 bases left in between.

This clonotype was counted at least ten times. V is TRBV29-1 and J is TRBJ2-3; a possible D gene is TRBD2 (6 bases). The CDR3 extends over 15 amino acids. V was trimmed by 4 bases and J by 5 bases, leaving 19 bases between them. Germline V gives CDR1 SQVTM, CDR2 ANQGSEA. In DNA, the CDR3 is TGCAGCGTTGGCCTCCAGCGGGCCCTAGGAGATACGCAGTATTTT. Protein product: CSVGLQRALGDTQYF.